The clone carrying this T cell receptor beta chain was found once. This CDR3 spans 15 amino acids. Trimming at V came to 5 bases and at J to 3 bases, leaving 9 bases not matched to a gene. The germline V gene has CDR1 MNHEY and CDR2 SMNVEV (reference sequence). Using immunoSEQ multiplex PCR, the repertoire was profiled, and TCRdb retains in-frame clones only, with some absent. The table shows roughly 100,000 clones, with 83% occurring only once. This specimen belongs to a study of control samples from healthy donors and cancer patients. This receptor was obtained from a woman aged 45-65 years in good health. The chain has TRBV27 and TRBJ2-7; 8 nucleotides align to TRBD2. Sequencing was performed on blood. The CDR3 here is CASSQTSGYHYEQYF. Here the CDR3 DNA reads TGTGCCAGCAGTCAAACTAGCGGATACCACTACGAGCAGTACTTC.